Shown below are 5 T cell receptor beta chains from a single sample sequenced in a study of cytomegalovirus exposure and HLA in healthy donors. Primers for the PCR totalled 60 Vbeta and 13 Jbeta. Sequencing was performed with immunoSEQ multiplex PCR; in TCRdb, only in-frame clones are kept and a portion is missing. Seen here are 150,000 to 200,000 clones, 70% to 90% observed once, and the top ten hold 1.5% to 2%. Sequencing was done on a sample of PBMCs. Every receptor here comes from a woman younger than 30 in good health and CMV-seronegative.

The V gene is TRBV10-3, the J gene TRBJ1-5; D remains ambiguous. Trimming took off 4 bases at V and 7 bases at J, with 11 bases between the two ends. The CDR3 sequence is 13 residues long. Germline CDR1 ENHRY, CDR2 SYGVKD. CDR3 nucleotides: TGTGCCATCAGTGCCCGGGCGGGACAGCCCCAGCATTTT. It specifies CAISARAGQPQHF.

The chain's CDR3 is CASSNRVLDYEQYF. In DNA form, the CDR3 reads TGTGCCAGCAGCAACCGGGTCTTGGATTACGAGCAGTACTTC. The rearrangement uses TRBV11-3 and TRBJ2-7; D not resolved. CDR1 and CDR2 from the germline V gene are SGHNT and YENEEA. This CDR3 spans 14 amino acids. With 5 bases removed from V and 4 bases from J, the gap between germline ends came to 15 bases.

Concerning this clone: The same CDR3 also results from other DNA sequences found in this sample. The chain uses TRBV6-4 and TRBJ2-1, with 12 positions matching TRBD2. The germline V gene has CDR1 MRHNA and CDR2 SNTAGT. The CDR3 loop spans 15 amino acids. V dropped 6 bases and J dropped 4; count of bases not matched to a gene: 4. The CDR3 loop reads CASSLLAGGYNEQFF. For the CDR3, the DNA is TGTGCCAGCAGCCTACTAGCGGGAGGTTACAATGAGCAGTTCTTC.

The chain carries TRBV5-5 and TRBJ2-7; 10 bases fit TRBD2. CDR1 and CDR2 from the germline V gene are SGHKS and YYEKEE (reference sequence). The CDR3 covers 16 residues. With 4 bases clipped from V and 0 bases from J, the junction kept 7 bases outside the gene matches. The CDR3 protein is CASSLFSGGLSYEQYF. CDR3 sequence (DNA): TGTGCCAGCAGCCTCTTTAGCGGGGGGCTCTCCTACGAGCAGTACTTC.

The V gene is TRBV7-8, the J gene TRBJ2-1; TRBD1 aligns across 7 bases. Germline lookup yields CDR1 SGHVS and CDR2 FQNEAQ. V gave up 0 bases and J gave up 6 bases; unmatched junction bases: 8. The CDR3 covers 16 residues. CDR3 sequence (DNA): TGTGCCAGCAGCTTAGCGGTGAAGCCAGGGGGCAATGAGCAGTTCTTC. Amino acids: CASSLAVKPGGNEQFF.